Listed below are T cell receptor beta chains from one sample, sequenced in a study of T cell responses to AZD1222 COVID-19 vaccine. Clones were sequenced by immunoSEQ multiplex PCR, and TCRdb holds only the in-frame ones, with some missing. This sample has 100,000 to 120,000 clones, with 85% to 95% found just once. The specimen was peripheral blood, collected on day 0 of AZD1222 vaccination. The receptors originated from an adult in good health. Both conserved end residues are part of each CDR3. D genes are given only for firm matches. Size tells how often a clone was seen (once, few, many) or the class of an expanded clone, and some rows leave it out.

CDR3 protein | CDR3 DNA | clone size | J gene | V gene | CDR3 length | D gene
CASSLGAIYEQYF | TGTGCCAGCAGCCTTGGGGCGATCTACGAGCAGTACTTC | NA | TRBJ2-7 | TRBV12-3/TRBV12-4 | 13 | NA
CSAALRSAQHF | TGCAGTGCTGCCCTGCGATCAGCCCAGCATTTT | NA | TRBJ1-5 | TRBV20-1 | 11 | NA
CASSRQGSEQYF | TGTGCCAGCAGCCGACAGGGGAGCGAGCAGTACTTC | NA | TRBJ2-7 | TRBV21-1 | 12 | NA
CASSATRGSFNSPLHF | TGTGCCAGCAGCGCAACGCGAGGTTCATTTAATTCACCCCTCCACTTT | NA | TRBJ1-6 | TRBV21-1 | 16 | NA
CASSFIRGNSPLHF | TGTGCCAGCAGTTTTATAAGGGGAAATTCACCCCTCCACTTT | NA | TRBJ1-6 | TRBV27 | 14 | NA
CSVVLTGRNSPLHF | TGCAGCGTTGTCTTGACAGGGAGAAATTCACCCCTCCACTTT | NA | TRBJ1-6 | TRBV29-1 | 14 | TRBD1
CASSITGTYNEQFF | TGTGCCAGTAGTATAACCGGGACTTACAATGAGCAGTTCTTC | once | TRBJ2-1 | TRBV19 | 14 | NA
CASSAIRVEQFF | TGTGCCAGCAGCGCCATTCGAGTCGAGCAGTTCTTC | NA | TRBJ2-1 | TRBV7-2 | 12 | NA
CASSGRGLNTEAFF | TGCGCCAGCAGCGGACGAGGGTTGAACACTGAAGCTTTCTTT | NA | TRBJ1-1 | TRBV5-1 | 14 | NA
CASSGRGTYEQYF | TGTGCCAGCAGTGGCAGGGGGACCTACGAGCAGTACTTC | NA | TRBJ2-7 | TRBV12-3/TRBV12-4 | 13 | TRBD1
CASSLGGTSPSYEQYF | TGTGCCAGCTCACTGGGTGGGACGTCGCCTTCCTACGAGCAGTACTTC | NA | TRBJ2-7 | TRBV18 | 16 | NA
CASSLPGRTEAFF | TGTGCCAGCAGCTTGCCGGGGAGAACTGAAGCTTTCTTT | once | TRBJ1-1 | TRBV7-9 | 13 | NA
CASSSMQIEAFF | TGTGCCAGCAGCTCAATGCAGATAGAAGCTTTCTTT | NA | TRBJ1-1 | TRBV11-2 | 12 | NA
CASSGTLNYGYTF | TGTGCCAGCAGTGGGACATTGAACTATGGCTACACCTTC | NA | TRBJ1-2 | TRBV27 | 13 | NA
CATRQGRSPLHF | TGTGCCACTAGACAGGGAAGGTCACCCCTCCACTTT | NA | TRBJ1-6 | TRBV7-9 | 12 | TRBD1
CASSLRGDTDTQYF | TGTGCCAGCAGCTTACGTGGGGACACAGATACGCAGTATTTT | NA | TRBJ2-3 | TRBV7-9 | 14 | NA
CASSIRSHSSSYNSPLHF | TGTGCCAGTAGTATAAGGTCTCATTCGAGCTCCTATAATTCACCCCTCCACTTT | NA | TRBJ1-6 | TRBV19 | 18 | NA
CASSSSSGGKRNEQFF | TGTGCCAGCAGCTCCTCGAGCGGGGGCAAAAGGAATGAGCAGTTCTTC | NA | TRBJ2-1 | TRBV11-3 | 16 | TRBD2
CASSDGPYEQYF | TGTGCCAGCTCAGACGGTCCCTACGAGCAGTACTTC | NA | TRBJ2-7 | TRBV18 | 12 | NA
CASSFGTGVREQYF | TGTGCCAGCAGCTTCGGGACAGGGGTCCGCGAGCAGTACTTC | NA | TRBJ2-7 | TRBV7-9 | 14 | TRBD1
CASSPRGTAAQEAKNIQYF | TGTGCCAGCAGCCCACGCGGGACGGCGGCTCAAGAGGCCAAAAACATTCAGTACTTC | NA | TRBJ2-4 | TRBV11-2 | 19 | NA
CASRDTGTPNEKLFF | TGTGCCAGTAGAGATACAGGGACCCCGAATGAAAAACTGTTTTTT | NA | TRBJ1-4 | TRBV2 | 15 | NA
CASSNGGEPLHF | TGTGCCAGCAGCAACGGCGGCGAACCCCTCCACTTT | NA | TRBJ1-6 | TRBV21-1 | 12 | NA
CASSGRDYGYTF | TGTGCCAGCAGTGGACGGGACTATGGCTACACCTTC | NA | TRBJ1-2 | TRBV27 | 12 | NA
CASSLARAGGSDTQYF | TGCGCCAGCAGCCTTGCTAGGGCGGGGGGGTCAGATACGCAGTATTTT | NA | TRBJ2-3 | TRBV4-1 | 16 | TRBD2
CASSFSGTVRNTEAFF | TGTGCCAGCAGTTTCTCGGGGACAGTTAGGAACACTGAAGCTTTCTTT | NA | TRBJ1-1 | TRBV6-5 | 16 | TRBD1
CASSSLRFSGANVLTF | TGTGCCAGTAGTTCCCTAAGGTTCTCTGGGGCCAACGTCCTGACTTTC | NA | TRBJ2-6 | TRBV19 | 16 | NA
CASSESSGAGEKLFF | TGCGCCAGCAGTGAGTCGTCGGGGGCAGGTGAAAAACTGTTTTTT | NA | TRBJ1-4 | TRBV10-2 | 15 | NA
CASRRPLDRRLMNTEAFF | TGCGCCAGCAGGAGGCCCTTGGACAGACGGTTGATGAACACTGAAGCTTTCTTT | NA | TRBJ1-1 | TRBV23-1 | 18 | NA
CATSRAGGEQFF | TGTGCCACCAGCAGAGCGGGGGGTGAGCAGTTCTTC | NA | TRBJ2-1 | TRBV15 | 12 | TRBD2
CATNIMRTDTQYF | TGTGCCACCAATATCATGCGGACAGATACGCAGTATTTT | once | TRBJ2-3 | TRBV24-1 | 13 | NA
CASSERGNYGYTF | TGTGCCAGCAGTGAAAGGGGTAACTATGGCTACACCTTC | NA | TRBJ1-2 | TRBV2 | 13 | NA
CASSLSKGTPSSYNEQFF | TGTGCCAGCAGCTTGTCGAAGGGGACCCCAAGCTCCTACAATGAGCAGTTCTTC | NA | TRBJ2-1 | TRBV5-5 | 18 | NA
CSVDRQGGNTEAFF | TGCAGCGTTGACCGACAGGGGGGGAACACTGAAGCTTTCTTT | NA | TRBJ1-1 | TRBV29-1 | 14 | TRBD1
CASRVANEKLFF | TGTGCCAGCAGGGTAGCTAATGAAAAACTGTTTTTT | NA | TRBJ1-4 | TRBV2 | 12 | NA
CASSPQGTGKTGELFF | TGTGCCAGCAGCCCCCAAGGGACAGGGAAAACCGGGGAGCTGTTTTTT | NA | TRBJ2-2 | TRBV3-1/TRBV3-2 | 16 | TRBD1
CASSSGQGLNNEKLFF | TGCGCCAGCAGCTCGGGACAGGGGTTGAATAATGAAAAACTGTTTTTT | NA | TRBJ1-4 | TRBV5-1 | 16 | TRBD1
CASGDRARETQYF | TGTGCCAGCGGAGACAGGGCCCGAGAGACCCAGTACTTC | NA | TRBJ2-5 | TRBV3-1/TRBV3-2 | 13 | TRBD1
CASSRQNNQPQHF | TGTGCCAGTAGTAGACAGAACAATCAGCCCCAGCATTTT | NA | TRBJ1-5 | TRBV19 | 13 | NA
CASSPGSQLNTGELFF | TGTGCCAGCAGCCCCGGCAGTCAACTGAACACCGGGGAGCTGTTTTTT | NA | TRBJ2-2 | TRBV7-2 | 16 | NA
CASGASSGANVLTF | TGTGCCAGCGGCGCGAGCTCTGGGGCCAACGTCCTGACTTTC | NA | TRBJ2-6 | TRBV2 | 14 | NA
CASSTEQGAYEQYF | TGTGCCAGCAGCACTGAGCAGGGGGCTTACGAGCAGTACTTC | NA | TRBJ2-7 | TRBV5-4 | 14 | TRBD1
CATSDWGDSLLTDTQYF | TGTGCCACCAGTGATTGGGGGGACAGTCTCCTCACAGATACGCAGTATTTT | once | TRBJ2-3 | TRBV24-1 | 17 | NA
CASSLVAGVYEQYF | TGTGCCAGCAGCTTAGTTGCAGGGGTGTACGAGCAGTACTTC | NA | TRBJ2-7 | TRBV7-9 | 14 | NA
CASSFDRGLNGELFF | TGTGCCAGCAGTTTCGACAGGGGGCTCAACGGGGAGCTGTTTTTT | once | TRBJ2-2 | TRBV28 | 15 | TRBD1
CASSQEDTRSNEKLFF | TGTGCCAGCAGCCAAGAGGATACAAGGAGTAATGAAAAACTGTTTTTT | NA | TRBJ1-4 | TRBV3-1/TRBV3-2 | 16 | NA